This paragraph reports one TCR beta chain. cDNA came from around 0.5 to 1 ug RNA primed by random hexamers. TCRdb re-analysed the immunoSEQ multiplex PCR reads in MiXCR, keeping a single row per CDR3 protein. The table shows about 200,000 distinct CDR3 sequences, with 90% to 95% occurring only once. The sample belongs to a study of CD8 T cells in Susac syndrome. The germline V and J ends were trimmed by 5 bases and 8 bases, with 11 bases remaining between them. CDR1 GTSNPN and CDR2 SVGIG come from the germline V gene (reference sequence). The CDR3 runs to 11 residues. The genes are TRBV30 and TRBJ2-3; D perhaps matches TRBD1 (6 bases). This clonotype was obtained from a human donor in good health. Input material: CD4+ T cells from PBMCs. CDR3 sequence reads: CAWHTGSTQYF. CDR3 sequence (DNA): TGTGCCTGGCACACAGGGAGTACGCAGTATTTT.